These 23 T cell receptor beta chains came from one sample sequenced in a study of OX40 agonist ivuxolimab in advanced cancers. The protocol was immunoSEQ multiplex PCR, while the TCRdb copy is restricted to in-frame clones and leaves out a portion. The data hold roughly 26,000 clones, with nearly 80% observed a single time. Sequencing was performed on CD4+ or CD8+ T cells sorted from blood, taken in a trial of the OX40 agonist ivuxolimab. All receptors derive from an adult with an advanced solid tumor such as melanoma, head and neck, liver or kidney cancer.

Sample share makes this clone large. V gene TRBV7-9 combines with J gene TRBJ2-1; 15 bases map to TRBD2. The J segment lost 6 bases and the V segment lost 2 bases, leaving 8 bases of the junction unmatched. The CDR3 runs to 18 residues. Germline CDR1 is SEHNR and CDR2 is FQNEAQ (reference sequence). CDR3 in amino acids: CASSLSPGLAGGGNEQFF. The CDR3 nucleotides are TGTGCCAGCAGCTTAAGTCCGGGACTAGCGGGAGGCGGCAATGAGCAGTTCTTC.

This clone appeared many times. V and J are TRBV4-1 and TRBJ1-2; D is possibly TRBD1 (6 bases). This CDR3 is built from 13 residues. Germline V gene data show CDR1 as MGHRA and CDR2 as YSYEKL. V lost 0 bases and J 8 bases, leaving 10 bases between the germline ends. Written as DNA, the CDR3 is TGCGCCAGCAGCCAAGAGGGGGCGGGAGGCTACACCTTC. This sequence encodes CASSQEGAGGYTF.

The CDR3 is CASSFRLAGVLETQYF. The CDR3 nucleotides are TGTGCCAGCAGCTTTAGACTAGCGGGAGTTCTAGAGACCCAGTACTTC. The chain employs TRBV7-2 and TRBJ2-5; 12 nucleotides agree with TRBD2. J lost 4 bases, V lost 3 bases, and 6 bases had no gene match. The V gene's germline CDR1 is SGHTA and CDR2 FQGNSA. The CDR3 spans 16 residues. The entire variable domain, with the rest obtained from reference TRBV7-2 and TRBJ2-5, is as follows: GAGVSQSPSNKVTEKGKDVELRCDPISGHTALYWYRQSLGQGLEFLIYFQGNSAPDKSGLPSDRFSAERTGGSVSTLTIQRTQQEDSAVYLCASSFRLAGVLETQYFGPGTRLLVL.

In this sample, this clone turned up once. The rearrangement uses TRBV27 and TRBJ2-2; D perhaps matches TRBD1 (6 bases). V lost 2 bases and J 6 bases, leaving 13 bases between the germline ends. The germline V gene has CDR1 MNHEY and CDR2 SMNVEV (reference sequence). The CDR3 loop spans 15 amino acids. The CDR3 bases are TGTGCCAGCAGTTTAGGGCTTCAGGGGCCCGGGGAGCTGTTTTTT. It translates to CASSLGLQGPGELFF.

Only one count was recorded for this clone. This chain links TRBV9 with TRBJ1-5; D may be TRBD1 (5 bases). CDR1 is SGDLS and CDR2 is YYNGEE in the germline V gene. The ends were cut back, 0 bases at V and 6 bases at J, with 10 bases in the middle. CDR3 length: 14 amino acids. The DNA for the CDR3 is TGTGCCAGCAGCGTAGGTGGGGGAAGTCAGCCCCAGCATTTT. Translated, it gives CASSVGGGSQPQHF.

The CDR3 DNA sequence: TGTGCCAGCAGCGTAGTGGCAGACCCCCACAATGAGCAGTTCTTC. This sequence encodes CASSVVADPHNEQFF. V and J are TRBV9 and TRBJ2-1; unclear D gene. CDR3 length: 15 residues. Germline values: CDR1 SGDLS, CDR2 YYNGEE. Between the trimmed V and J ends, which lost 0 bases and 5 bases, there was a span of 12 bases.

The chain recombines TRBV6-5 with TRBJ2-7; D is perhaps TRBD1 (6 bases). V lost 0 bases to trimming and J lost 6 bases, with 9 bases between them. CDR1 and CDR2 from the germline V gene are MNHEY and SVGAGI. The CDR3 length is 13 residues. The CDR3 loop reads CASSYSIGGEQYF. CDR3 nucleotides: TGTGCCAGCAGTTACTCGATAGGGGGCGAGCAGTACTTC.

The chain combines TRBV29-1 with TRBJ1-2; no firm D call. This CDR3 comprises 13 residues. The germline V gene encodes CDR1 SQVTM and CDR2 ANQGSEA. Trimming cost V 5 bases and J 4 bases, with 14 bases left between them. CDR3 coding DNA: TGCAGCGTTAAAATTGAAGACTTCTATGGCTACACCTTC. It codes for CSVKIEDFYGYTF.

The chain combines TRBV28 with TRBJ2-7; D is ambiguous. This CDR3 has 14 amino acids. Germline V CDR1 and CDR2: MDHEN, SYDVKM. Between the trimmed V and J ends, which lost 2 bases and 3 bases, there was a span of 11 bases. The chain's CDR3 is CASSLREDHYEQYF. The CDR3 DNA sequence: TGTGCCAGCAGTTTAAGGGAAGATCACTACGAGCAGTACTTC.

The CDR3 loop is CASRGAGANQETQYF. Written as DNA, the CDR3 is TGTGCCAGCCGGGGGGCGGGGGCCAACCAAGAGACCCAGTACTTC. This rearrangement joins TRBV27 to TRBJ2-5, with D maybe TRBD2 (7 bases). The CDR3 length is 15 residues. Deletions cut 8 bases from V and 0 bases from J, with 16 bases between. Germline V gene lookup returns CDR1 MNHEY and CDR2 SMNVEV (reference sequence).

The J gene is TRBJ2-3, the V gene TRBV30; a possible D gene is TRBD2 (6 bases). Trimming pared 5 bases from V and 6 bases from J, leaving 15 bases between. Looked up from germline, CDR1 is GTSNPN and CDR2 is SVGIG (reference sequence). The CDR3 has 13 residues. CDR3 amino acids: CAWWDWGTDTQYF. Here the CDR3 DNA reads TGTGCCTGGTGGGACTGGGGGACGGATACGCAGTATTTT.

The J gene is TRBJ1-1, the V gene TRBV4-3; tentative D call: TRBD1 (6 bases). Germline lookup yields CDR1 LGHNA and CDR2 YSLEER. The CDR3 runs to 15 residues. V lost 1 base to trimming and J lost 3 bases, with 12 bases between them. Here the CDR3 DNA reads TGCGCCAGCAGCCAAGGCCAGGGGTTAGACACTGAAGCTTTCTTT. It translates to CASSQGQGLDTEAFF.

The V call is TRBV5-1, the J call TRBJ2-7; D call uncertain. From germline, CDR1 is SGHRS and CDR2 YFSETQ. With 2 bases removed from V and 2 bases from J, the gap between germline ends came to 11 bases. The CDR3 is 14 residues long. The CDR3 DNA reads as TGCGCCAGCAGCTTATCAGTAACCACCTACGAGCAGTACTTC. Protein sequence: CASSLSVTTYEQYF.

The chain has TRBV7-9 and TRBJ2-1; possibly TRBD2 for D (6 bases). Trimming removed 7 bases from V and 0 bases from J, with 19 bases in between. The CDR3 is made up of 17 amino acids. CDR1 is SEHNR and CDR2 is FQNEAQ in the germline V gene (reference sequence). The DNA of the CDR3 is TGTGCCAGCAACGGGGTAGCGGAACGGCGCTCCTACAATGAGCAGTTCTTC. Protein product: CASNGVAERRSYNEQFF.

This sequence joins TRBV6-4 and TRBJ2-2; 9 nucleotides match TRBD2. CDR1 and CDR2 from the germline V gene are MRHNA and SNTAGT. Unmatched junction bases numbered 8, after V lost 3 bases and J lost 3 bases. There are 17 residues in the CDR3. The CDR3 loop reads CASSEGVAGADTGELFF. Here the CDR3 DNA reads TGTGCCAGCAGTGAAGGGGTAGCGGGGGCCGACACCGGGGAGCTGTTTTTT.

The V gene is TRBV6-6, the J gene TRBJ2-5; 8 bases align to TRBD2. Per the germline V gene, CDR1 is MNHNY and CDR2 is SVGAGI (reference sequence). This CDR3 is 13 amino acids long. V shed 6 bases and J 4 bases; nucleotides not matched to a gene: 4. Written as DNA, the CDR3 is TGTGCCAGCAGCCGGACTAGCAGAGAGACCCAGTACTTC. This encodes CASSRTSRETQYF.

J is TRBJ2-7 and V is TRBV5-1, with 7 bases fitting TRBD1. Trimming cost V 5 bases and J 0 bases; bases outside gene matches: 8. The CDR3 is made up of 15 amino acids. The V gene's germline CDR1 is SGHRS and CDR2 YFSETQ. This CDR3 is CASRDSTGSSYEQYF. In DNA, the CDR3 is TGCGCCAGCAGAGACTCGACAGGGAGCTCCTACGAGCAGTACTTC.

The rearrangement links TRBV14 to TRBJ1-1, with D hard to call. Germline CDR1 and CDR2: SGHDN and FVKESK. This CDR3 has 15 residues. Trimming stripped 0 bases from V and 2 bases from J, with 10 bases between. In nucleotides, the CDR3 is TGTGCCAGCAGCCAAGAGGAACAGCTCAACACTGAAGCTTTCTTT. Protein: CASSQEEQLNTEAFF.

This clone occurred a few times. The CDR3 DNA reads TGTGCCAGCTCACCAATGGACAGGGCGGACTCACCCCTCCACTTT. Protein sequence: CASSPMDRADSPLHF. The rearrangement joins TRBV18 to TRBJ1-6, with 8 bases lining up with TRBD1. Germline V lookup: CDR1 KGHSH, CDR2 LQKENI. V shed 2 bases and J 10 bases; nucleotides not matched to a gene: 7. The CDR3 covers 15 residues. The full variable domain, with the rest looked up from reference TRBV18 and TRBJ1-6, is NAGVMQNPRHLVRRRGQEARLRCSPMKGHSHVYWYRQLPEEGLKFMVYLQKENIIDESGMPKERFSAEFPKEGPSILRIQQVVRGDSAAYFCASSPMDRADSPLHFGNGTRLTVT.

In its sample, this clone is medium-sized. The chain links TRBV19 to TRBJ2-1; tentative D call: TRBD1 (6 bases). There are 14 residues in the CDR3. V lost 3 bases and J lost 8, with 14 bases in between. Looked up from germline, CDR1 is LNHDA and CDR2 is SQIVND (reference sequence). The CDR3 loop is CASSIRQVPDEQFF. For the CDR3, the DNA is TGTGCCAGTAGTATCCGACAGGTCCCCGATGAGCAGTTCTTC.

This sequence joins TRBV5-6 and TRBJ2-1; D gene uncertain. Germline V lookup: CDR1 SGHDT, CDR2 YYEEEE. V was clipped by 0 bases and J by 4 bases, with 11 bases between them. This CDR3 has 15 residues. Here the CDR3 reads CASSLVRYGYNEQFF. The CDR3 bases are TGTGCCAGCAGCTTGGTTCGGTATGGGTACAATGAGCAGTTCTTC.

This rearrangement joins TRBV6-5 to TRBJ1-6; D is uncertain. CDR3 length equals 15 residues. The V end was cut by 4 bases, the J end by 5 bases, with 12 bases between. CDR1 is MNHEY and CDR2 is SVGAGI in the germline V gene. DNA of the CDR3: TGTGCCAGCAGTTTAGGACCGGCCCATAATTCACCCCTCCACTTT. Encoded protein: CASSLGPAHNSPLHF.

V gene TRBV19 combines with J gene TRBJ1-2; D gene uncertain. This CDR3 contains 11 residues. Trimming removed 7 bases at V and 7 bases at J, with 10 bases between. Germline CDR1 reads LNHDA; CDR2 reads SQIVND (reference sequence). CDR3 loop: CASTLGLGYTF. In DNA form, the CDR3 reads TGTGCCAGTACCTTGGGTCTTGGCTACACCTTC.